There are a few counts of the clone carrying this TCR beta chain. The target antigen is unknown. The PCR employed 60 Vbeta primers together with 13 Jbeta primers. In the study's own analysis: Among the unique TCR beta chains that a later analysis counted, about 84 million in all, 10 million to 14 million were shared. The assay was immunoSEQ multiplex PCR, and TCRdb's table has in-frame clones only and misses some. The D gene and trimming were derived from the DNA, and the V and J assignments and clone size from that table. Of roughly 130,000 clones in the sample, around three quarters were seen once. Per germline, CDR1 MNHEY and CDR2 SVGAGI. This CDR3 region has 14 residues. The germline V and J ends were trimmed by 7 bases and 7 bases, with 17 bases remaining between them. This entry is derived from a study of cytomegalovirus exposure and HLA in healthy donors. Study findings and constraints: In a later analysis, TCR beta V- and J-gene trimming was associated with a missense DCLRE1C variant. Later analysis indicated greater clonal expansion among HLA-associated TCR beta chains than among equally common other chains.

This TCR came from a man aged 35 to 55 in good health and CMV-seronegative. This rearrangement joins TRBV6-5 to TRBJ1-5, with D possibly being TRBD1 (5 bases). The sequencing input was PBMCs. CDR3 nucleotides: TGTGCCAGCACCCCGGCGGGGGTGGGCCAGCCCCAGCATTTT. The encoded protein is CASTPAGVGQPQHF.